The 11 T cell receptor beta chains below all came from one sample that was sequenced in a study of Graves' ophthalmopathy and Graves' hyperthyroidism. RNA transcripts served as template for amplifying TCR beta CDR3 sequences. A first-round RT-PCR used HTBI primers, followed by a second-round multiplex PCR. One entry per CDR3 protein, called by TCRdb with MiXCR from the multiplex PCR reads. The profile shows fewer than 350,000 distinct CDR3 sequences, around a sixth of them singletons. The sample taken for sequencing was peripheral blood. These receptors came from an adult man with Graves' ophthalmopathy.

Many counts were recorded for this clonotype. The chain recombines TRBV6-1 with TRBJ2-7; D may match TRBD1 or TRBD2 (7 bases each). The CDR3 runs 14 residues. V was clipped by 5 bases and J by 6 bases, with 17 bases between them. Germline loops: CDR1 MNHNS, CDR2 SASEGT. CDR3 sequence (DNA): TGTGCCAGCAGTCAAGGCAGGGGGGGGCGCGAGCAGTACTTC. It codes for CASSQGRGGREQYF.

The table lists this clonotype with many counts. The CDR3 bases are TGTGCCAGCAGCATTCAACGGGACAGCCATTTCTCTGGGGCCAACGTCCTGACTTTC. It specifies CASSIQRDSHFSGANVLTF. This chain uses TRBV3-1 with TRBJ2-6; 7 nucleotides agree with TRBD1. The CDR3 is made up of 19 amino acids. Germline CDR1 LGHDT, CDR2 YNNKEL (reference sequence). J lost 0 bases, V lost 5 bases, and 13 bases had no gene match.

In its sample, this clonotype was seen many times. This rearrangement joins TRBV11-2 to TRBJ2-5, with D tentatively TRBD1 or TRBD2 (5 bases each). V was trimmed by 1 base and J by 5 bases, leaving 20 bases between them. The germline V gene has CDR1 SGHAT and CDR2 FQNNGV. CDR3 length equals 17 residues. CDR3 loop: CASSLGVGGRNTETQYF. Here the CDR3 DNA reads TGTGCCAGCAGCTTAGGGGTTGGGGGTCGCAATACGGAGACCCAGTACTTC. Combining the CDR3 with reference TRBV11-2 and TRBJ2-5 gives the whole variable domain EAGVAQSPRYKIIEKRQSVAFWCNPISGHATLYWYQQILGQGPKLLIQFQNNGVVDDSQLPKDRFSAERLKGVDSTLKIQPAKLEDSAVYLCASSLGVGGRNTETQYFGPGTRLLVL.

This clonotype was picked up many times. The chain couples TRBV4-2 to TRBJ2-7; TRBD2 matches 7 bases. CDR1 and CDR2 (germline): LGHNA, YNFKEQ. Germline trimming cut 1 base from V and 0 bases from J; bases unmatched to any gene: 6. This CDR3 is built from 16 residues. The CDR3 bases are TGTGCCAGCAGCCAAGCGTCCGGGGGGAGCTCCTACGAGCAGTACTTC. It translates to CASSQASGGSSYEQYF.

The V gene is TRBV7-8, the J gene TRBJ2-2; 9 bases match TRBD2. The germline gives CDR1 SGHVS, CDR2 FQNEAQ. J lost 3 bases, V lost 3 bases, and 2 bases had no gene match. CDR3 size: 15 residues. This CDR3 is CASSFVAGDTGELFF. CDR3 sequence (DNA): TGTGCCAGCAGCTTCGTAGCGGGAGACACCGGGGAGCTGTTTTTT. Variable domain in full (rest from reference TRBV7-8 and TRBJ2-2): GAGVSQSPRYKVAKRGQDVALRCDPISGHVSLFWYQQALGQGPEFLTYFQNEAQLDKSGLPSDRFFAERPEGSVSTLKIQRTQQEDSAVYLCASSFVAGDTGELFFGEGSRLTVL.

This clonotype has at least ten counts. The chain is built from TRBV3-1 and TRBJ2-7, with a possible D match to TRBD1 (6 bases). The V gene's germline CDR1 is LGHDT and CDR2 YNNKEL (reference sequence). V was shortened by 2 bases and J by 5 bases, with 28 bases between the two germline ends. This CDR3 is 19 amino acids long. The DNA of the CDR3 is TGTGCCAGCAGCCAATACGCCTTTTCCGGGGACACCTCATCCCACGAGCAGTACTTC. Protein product: CASSQYAFSGDTSSHEQYF.

This clonotype was counted many times. The rearrangement joins TRBV5-1 to TRBJ1-2; D ambiguous. This CDR3 contains 12 residues. The germline gives CDR1 SGHRS, CDR2 YFSETQ. V dropped 0 bases and J dropped 4 bases, with 4 bases sitting between them. The CDR3: CASSLGAYGYTF. CDR3 nucleotides: TGCGCCAGCAGCTTGGGAGCCTATGGCTACACCTTC.

This clonotype was observed many times. The chain uses TRBV7-2 and TRBJ1-1; no definite D call. Per germline, CDR1 SGHTA and CDR2 FQGNSA. Trimming stripped 5 bases from V and 3 bases from J, with 13 bases between. This CDR3 contains 14 residues. CDR3 DNA sequence: TGTGCCAGCAGCGGAGACGGCCCCGACACTGAAGCTTTCTTT. This translates into CASSGDGPDTEAFF.

This clonotype was seen many times. The genes are TRBV30 and TRBJ1-1; D perhaps matches TRBD1 (6 bases). The germline V gene has CDR1 GTSNPN and CDR2 SVGIG (reference sequence). CDR3 length equals 14 residues. V was cut by 3 bases and J by 4 bases, with 15 bases left in between. The CDR3 DNA reads as TGTGCCTGGAGCCCCGGGGGCCTTGGCACTGAAGCTTTCTTT. Residues: CAWSPGGLGTEAFF. The full variable domain, its missing parts supplied by reference TRBV30 and TRBJ1-1, is SQTIHQWPATLVQPVGSPLSLECTVEGTSNPNLYWYRQAAGRGLQLLFYSVGIGQISSEVPQNLSASRPQDRQFILSSKKLLLSDSGFYLCAWSPGGLGTEAFFGQGTRLTVV.

This clonotype has ten or more counts. The V call is TRBV20-1, the J call TRBJ2-7; 11 bases line up with TRBD2. Germline assignment: CDR1 DFQATT and CDR2 SNEGSKA (reference sequence). Germline trimming cut 3 bases from V and 0 bases from J; bases unmatched to any gene: 1. The CDR3 runs 14 residues. The CDR3 sequence is CSARGTSGSYEQYF. For the CDR3, the DNA is TGCAGTGCTAGGGGGACTAGCGGCTCCTACGAGCAGTACTTC.

The chain combines TRBV9 with TRBJ2-5, with D possibly being TRBD1 or TRBD2 (6 bases each). CDR1 is SGDLS and CDR2 is YYNGEE in the germline V gene. The CDR3 loop spans 16 amino acids. V was cut by 4 bases and J by 6 bases, with 22 bases left in between. CDR3 nucleotide sequence: TGTGCCAGCAGCCTCGAGGGGGGTGGGGGTGCGAAGACCCAGTACTTC. Protein product: CASSLEGGGGAKTQYF.